The 32 T cell receptor beta chains presented below share a single source sample, sequenced in a study of blood T cell repertoires in COVID-19. Generated by immunoSEQ multiplex PCR, the TCRdb table keeps only in-frame clones and is missing some. The repertoire has around 160,000 clones, 85% to 90% of them found once; the top ten carry 1.2%. The sequencing input was PBMCs or T cells enriched from blood (not recorded which). These receptors were taken from a woman under 40 with acute COVID-19.

V is TRBV18 and J is TRBJ2-5; 7 bases are a match to TRBD1. This CDR3 is built from 15 residues. Trimming took 9 bases from V and 4 from J; bases not matched to a gene: 14. Germline-derived CDR1 and CDR2 are KGHSH and LQKENI. CDR3 in amino acids: CASQPQLGGGETQYF. The CDR3 nucleotides are TGTGCCAGTCAGCCCCAGTTAGGGGGCGGAGAGACCCAGTACTTC.

The rearrangement uses TRBV7-3 and TRBJ2-2; D may be TRBD2 (6 bases). This CDR3 contains 16 residues. The germline V and J ends were trimmed by 5 bases and 1 base, with 14 bases remaining between them. CDR1 is SGHTA and CDR2 is FQGTGA in the germline V gene. In nucleotides, the CDR3 is TGTGCCAGCAGCCAAACCGGGACTCAGAACACCGGGGAGCTGTTTTTT. This translates into CASSQTGTQNTGELFF.

In this sample, this clone turned up a few times. The rearrangement uses TRBV5-6 and TRBJ1-5; 9 nucleotides agree with TRBD1. The V and J ends lost 2 bases and 8 bases, in that order; junction bases with no gene match: 5. Germline CDR1 reads SGHDT; CDR2 reads YYEEEE. The CDR3 spans 14 residues. CDR3 DNA sequence: TGTGCCAGCAGCTTCGGGACAGGGCTGGAGCCCCAGCATTTT. Translation gives CASSFGTGLEPQHF.

The J gene is TRBJ2-1, the V gene TRBV27, with 13 bases that match TRBD2. The junction had 7 bases not matched to a gene; V was cut back by 5 bases and J by 6 bases. Germline V gene lookup returns CDR1 MNHEY and CDR2 SMNVEV (reference sequence). This CDR3 has 16 amino acids. The CDR3 nucleotides read TGTGCCAGCAGTGCGATACTAGCGGGAGGGCCCAATGAGCAGTTCTTC. Encoded protein: CASSAILAGGPNEQFF.

The chain links TRBV6-5 to TRBJ1-1, with a tentative D call TRBD1 (5 bases). CDR3 length: 13 amino acids. Germline V gene sequence: CDR1 MNHEY, CDR2 SVGAGI. V was shortened by 6 bases and J by 4 bases, with 12 bases between the two germline ends. The DNA for the CDR3 is TGTGCCAGCAGGTTTCAGGGAGGCACTGAAGCTTTCTTT. Translating gives CASRFQGGTEAFF.

The chain couples TRBV28 to TRBJ1-1; a weak D match, TRBD1 (6 bases). This CDR3 is 13 amino acids long. Trimming removed 8 bases from V and 0 bases from J, with 10 bases in between. CDR1 and CDR2 (germline): MDHEN, SYDVKM. In DNA, the CDR3 is TGTGCCAGCCGAAGGGGGATGAACACTGAAGCTTTCTTT. This codes for CASRRGMNTEAFF.

The chain links TRBV15 to TRBJ1-4; the D is unclear. The germline V and J ends were trimmed by 3 bases and 0 bases, with 17 bases remaining between them. This CDR3 region has 18 residues. Germline CDR1 is LNHNV and CDR2 is YYDKDF (reference sequence). The DNA for the CDR3 is TGTGCCACCAGCAGCAGACACCCCCTCCCTGCAACTAATGAAAAACTGTTTTTT. Translation gives CATSSRHPLPATNEKLFF.

This chain joins TRBV5-1 and TRBJ1-4, with 7 bases matching TRBD1. The CDR3 spans 14 residues. Germline CDR1 is SGHRS and CDR2 is YFSETQ. J was trimmed by 7 bases and V by 2 bases; bases with no gene match: 5. As DNA, the CDR3 is TGCGCCAGCAGCTTACAGGGGCAGGGTGAAAAACTGTTTTTT. Translation: CASSLQGQGEKLFF.

V and J are TRBV19 and TRBJ1-6, with 10 bases fitting TRBD1. V was pared by 9 bases and J by 8 bases, with 4 bases of the junction left unmatched. CDR1 and CDR2 (germline): LNHDA, SQIVND (reference sequence). The CDR3 loop spans 13 amino acids. The CDR3 protein is CASSGTGDSPLHF. The CDR3, as DNA: TGTGCCAGCAGTGGGACAGGGGATTCACCCCTCCACTTT.

The rearrangement joins TRBV28 to TRBJ1-2; maybe TRBD1 (6 bases). V dropped 5 bases and J dropped 1 base, with 8 bases sitting between them. This CDR3 is 13 amino acids long. Germline lookup yields CDR1 MDHEN and CDR2 SYDVKM. CDR3 sequence: CASSGQLNYGYTF. DNA for the CDR3: TGTGCCAGCAGTGGACAGCTTAACTATGGCTACACCTTC.

The chain uses TRBV28 and TRBJ2-1; perhaps TRBD1 as D (7 bases). This CDR3 has 15 residues. The germline V and J ends were trimmed by 7 bases and 0 bases, with 13 bases remaining between them. Germline values: CDR1 MDHEN, CDR2 SYDVKM. CDR3 DNA sequence: TGTGCCAGCACCCCGGGGGACAGCTCCTACAATGAGCAGTTCTTC. Its translation is CASTPGDSSYNEQFF.

In this sample, this clone turned up once. CDR3 protein: CASSLRSGRGYEQYF. The CDR3 DNA reads TGTGCCAGCAGCTTACGTAGCGGGAGGGGCTACGAGCAGTACTTC. This sequence joins TRBV11-2 and TRBJ2-7; the match to TRBD2 covers 11 bases. Germline CDR1 and CDR2: SGHAT and FQNNGV. With V trimmed by 2 bases and J by 3 bases, 3 bases remained unmatched. The CDR3 spans 15 residues.

The chain recombines TRBV5-1 with TRBJ2-5; 10 bases align to TRBD1. The CDR3 runs to 16 residues. The germline CDR1 and CDR2 sequences are SGHRS and YFSETQ. The junction had 9 bases not matched to a gene; V was cut back by 3 bases and J by 4 bases. CDR3 nucleotides: TGCGCCAGCAGCTCATTGACAGGGGGCTATTCAGAGACCCAGTACTTC. Translating gives CASSSLTGGYSETQYF.

J is TRBJ2-1 and V is TRBV10-3; TRBD2 matches 8 bases. V lost 6 bases and J lost 4; bases outside the gene matches: 5. Germline V CDR1 and CDR2: ENHRY, SYGVKD. This CDR3 region has 14 residues. DNA for the CDR3: TGTGCCATCAGCTCGGGACTAGAGTACAATGAGCAGTTCTTC. Protein sequence: CAISSGLEYNEQFF.

V and J are TRBV5-4 and TRBJ2-2; TRBD1 matches 10 bases. Looked up from germline, CDR1 is SGHNT and CDR2 is YYREEE (reference sequence). This CDR3 has 16 amino acids. The V and J ends lost 3 bases and 4 bases, in that order; junction bases with no gene match: 6. CDR3 in amino acids: CASSYGQGGVTGELFF. The CDR3 coding sequence is TGTGCCAGCAGCTACGGACAGGGGGGAGTCACCGGGGAGCTGTTTTTT.

The rearrangement links TRBV29-1 to TRBJ1-2, with 7 bases aligning to TRBD1. The CDR3 spans 12 residues. Germline V gives CDR1 SQVTM, CDR2 ANQGSEA. V lost 7 bases, J lost 4 bases, and 6 bases stayed unmatched. The CDR3 sequence is CSAATGSYGYTF. CDR3 nucleotide sequence: TGCAGCGCAGCGACAGGGAGCTATGGCTACACCTTC.

The genes are TRBV7-2 and TRBJ2-7; the match to TRBD2 covers 8 bases. The CDR3 runs to 14 residues. Germline lookup yields CDR1 SGHTA and CDR2 FQGNSA. Trimming took 5 bases from V and 2 from J; bases not matched to a gene: 5. The CDR3 DNA sequence: TGTGCCAGCAGCCAGGTAGCGGGGACCTACGAGCAGTACTTC. It specifies CASSQVAGTYEQYF.

V and J are TRBV3-1 (or the pseudogene TRBV3-2) and TRBJ2-1; TRBD2 agrees at 8 bases. The junction had 8 bases not matched to a gene; V was cut back by 4 bases and J by 9 bases. Germline assignment: CDR1 LGHDT and CDR2 YNNKEL (reference sequence). CDR3 size: 14 residues. This chain's CDR3 is CASSLSGTTVEQFF. DNA for the CDR3: TGTGCCAGCAGCCTTAGCGGGACCACGGTTGAGCAGTTCTTC.

This chain joins TRBV5-1 and TRBJ2-7; 10 bases map to TRBD2. The germline V gene has CDR1 SGHRS and CDR2 YFSETQ. J lost 2 bases, V lost 2 bases, and 4 bases had no gene match. The CDR3 is 15 residues long. The CDR3 sequence is CASSFGTSVTYEQYF. The CDR3 DNA sequence: TGCGCCAGCAGCTTCGGGACTAGCGTAACCTACGAGCAGTACTTC.

The chain recombines TRBV3-1 (or the pseudogene TRBV3-2) with TRBJ2-7; 12 nucleotides match TRBD1. V lost 4 bases to trimming and J lost 7 bases; unmatched junction nucleotides: 5. This CDR3 spans 14 amino acids. The germline V gene encodes CDR1 LGHDT and CDR2 YNNKEL (reference sequence). The CDR3 sequence is CASSLGTGGREQYF. For the CDR3, the DNA is TGTGCCAGCAGCCTCGGGACAGGGGGCAGGGAGCAGTACTTC.

The chain combines TRBV7-2 with TRBJ1-2; unclear D gene. The V end was cut by 2 bases, the J end by 3 bases, with 7 bases between. The CDR3 has 13 amino acids. Germline V gives CDR1 SGHTA, CDR2 FQGNSA. CDR3 residues: CASSLTQYYGYTF. CDR3 bases: TGTGCCAGCAGCTTAACACAGTACTATGGCTACACCTTC.

This CDR3 reads CASSLQGLVNTEAFF. The CDR3 DNA sequence: TGTGCCAGCAGCTTACAAGGACTGGTGAACACTGAAGCTTTCTTT. The V gene is TRBV7-6, the J gene TRBJ1-1; no firm D call. The CDR3 spans 15 residues. Germline V lookup: CDR1 SGHVS, CDR2 FNYEAQ. Trimming shortened V by 2 bases and J by 0 bases, and 10 bases separated the two germline ends.

The chain couples TRBV15 to TRBJ1-3; weak D call: TRBD1 (6 bases). CDR1 LNHNV and CDR2 YYDKDF come from the germline V gene (reference sequence). V lost 0 bases to trimming and J lost 1 base, with 10 bases between them. The CDR3 contains 16 residues. CDR3 amino acids: CATSRDRGVSGNTIYF. CDR3 DNA sequence: TGTGCCACCAGCAGAGACAGGGGAGTTTCTGGAAACACCATATATTTT.

The chain combines TRBV6-5 with TRBJ1-2; D possibly corresponds to TRBD1 (5 bases). CDR3 length: 14 residues. In germline, CDR1 is MNHEY, CDR2 SVGAGI. Trimming stripped 6 bases from V and 2 bases from J, with 13 bases between. Here the CDR3 DNA reads TGTGCCAGCAGCAGGGTCCAAGAAAACTATGGCTACACCTTC. This gives the protein CASSRVQENYGYTF.

This chain connects TRBV28 to TRBJ2-7; 11 bases agree with TRBD2. This CDR3 has 15 amino acids. J lost 4 bases, V lost 5 bases, and 7 bases had no gene match. Germline V gene lookup returns CDR1 MDHEN and CDR2 SYDVKM. CDR3 in DNA: TGTGCCAGCAGTCGCGGGACTAGCGGCTTTTACGAGCAGTACTTC. Protein sequence: CASSRGTSGFYEQYF.

This chain links TRBV7-2 with TRBJ2-5, with 7 bases matching TRBD2. V gave up 6 bases and J gave up 5 bases; unmatched junction bases: 6. Germline CDR1 SGHTA, CDR2 FQGNSA. The CDR3 consists of 13 residues. In nucleotides, the CDR3 is TGTGCCAGCAGACCTAGCGGAACGGAGACCCAGTACTTC. The encoded protein is CASRPSGTETQYF.

The rearrangement uses TRBV19 and TRBJ1-5, with 9 bases fitting TRBD1. J lost 3 bases, V lost 4 bases, and 7 bases had no gene match. CDR3 size: 16 residues. In germline, CDR1 is LNHDA, CDR2 SQIVND (reference sequence). CDR3 sequence: CASSTWTGDNNQPQHF. CDR3 coding DNA: TGTGCCAGTAGTACTTGGACAGGGGACAACAATCAGCCCCAGCATTTT.

V usage is TRBV19 and J usage is TRBJ2-1, with 7 bases lining up with TRBD2. Germline trimming cut 5 bases from V and 2 bases from J; bases unmatched to any gene: 9. The CDR3 totals 16 residues. In germline, CDR1 is LNHDA, CDR2 SQIVND (reference sequence). This CDR3 is CASSPLGAGTYNEQFF. The CDR3 DNA follows: TGTGCCAGTAGTCCCCTCGGAGCGGGAACCTACAATGAGCAGTTCTTC.

In this sample, this clone turned up once. The V gene is TRBV4-3, the J gene TRBJ2-1, with 9 nucleotides matching TRBD1. This CDR3 contains 15 residues. Germline trimming cut 3 bases from V and 8 bases from J; bases unmatched to any gene: 8. CDR1 is LGHNA and CDR2 is YSLEER in the germline V gene. CDR3 sequence: CASSQPGQGLDEQFF. The CDR3 DNA sequence: TGCGCCAGCAGCCAGCCGGGACAGGGTTTAGATGAGCAGTTCTTC.

This chain connects TRBV28 to TRBJ2-4; perhaps TRBD2 as D (6 bases). This CDR3 spans 16 amino acids. The V end lost 5 bases, the J end lost 15 bases, and 29 bases lay between the germline ends. Germline lookup yields CDR1 MDHEN and CDR2 SYDVKM. The CDR3 here is CASSIRGDLSWVIMYF. The CDR3 coding sequence is TGTGCCAGCAGTATACGCGGGGACCTCAGTTGGGTTATCATGTACTTC.

J is TRBJ1-1 and V is TRBV29-1, with a weak D call TRBD1 (5 bases). V was cut by 3 bases and J by 4 bases, with 15 bases left in between. In germline, CDR1 is SQVTM, CDR2 ANQGSEA. The CDR3 spans 14 residues. The CDR3 DNA is TGCAGCGTTGATCGGGCAGCCCAGGGCACTGAAGCTTTCTTT. Residues: CSVDRAAQGTEAFF.

The chain has TRBV18 and TRBJ1-4; no definite D call. The CDR3 length is 16 residues. V gave up 3 bases and J gave up 8 bases, with 19 bases separating them. CDR1 KGHSH and CDR2 LQKENI come from the germline V gene. CDR3 coding DNA: TGTGCCAGCTCACCTACCTCGTCGGGTGGCAACGAAAAACTGTTTTTT. Translation gives CASSPTSSGGNEKLFF.